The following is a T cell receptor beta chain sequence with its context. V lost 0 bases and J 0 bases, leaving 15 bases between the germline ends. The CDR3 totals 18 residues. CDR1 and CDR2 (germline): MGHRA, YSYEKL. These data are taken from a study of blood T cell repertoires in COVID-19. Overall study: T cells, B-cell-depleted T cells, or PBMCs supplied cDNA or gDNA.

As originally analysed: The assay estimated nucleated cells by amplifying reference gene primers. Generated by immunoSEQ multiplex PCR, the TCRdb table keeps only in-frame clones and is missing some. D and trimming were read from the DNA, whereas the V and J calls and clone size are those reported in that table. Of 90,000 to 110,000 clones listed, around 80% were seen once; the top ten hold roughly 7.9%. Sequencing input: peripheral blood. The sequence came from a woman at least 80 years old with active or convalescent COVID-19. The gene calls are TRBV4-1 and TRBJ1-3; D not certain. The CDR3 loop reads CASSQDLGEASSGNTIYF. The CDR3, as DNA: TGCGCCAGCAGCCAAGATTTGGGAGAAGCAAGCTCTGGAAACACCATATATTTT.